These T cell receptor beta chains were read from a single sample in a study of blood T cells in healthy people across ages. MiXCR, applied by TCRdb to the 5' RACE reads, yields one record per CDR3 protein. This sample carries hundreds of thousands of distinct CDR3 sequences, over 45% of them seen once, and the ten largest clones take around a third. Sequences were obtained from blood. All receptors come from a woman aged 60-75 years in good health. The CDR3 runs from the conserved cysteine through the conserved F or W.

TRBJ1-6	TRBV20-1	CSARDLRDRSPLHF
TRBJ2-5	TRBV12-3/TRBV12-4	CASSLGTSGQETQYF
TRBJ2-6	TRBV12-3/TRBV12-4	CASSLVGSGASGRSSGANVLTF
TRBJ2-1	TRBV12-3/TRBV12-4	CASTSGLGLDREQFF
TRBJ2-1	TRBV29-1	CSGSGTPYNEQFF
TRBJ2-1	TRBV5-1	CASTLSSSYSEQFF
TRBJ2-4	TRBV9	CASSVAPGGGGGNIQYF
TRBJ1-4	TRBV15	CATSRGHSRNKKLFF
TRBJ1-5	TRBV10-3	CAISANRGQWNQPQHF
TRBJ2-2	TRBV4-3	CASSQGRQGFGELFF
TRBJ1-2	TRBV5-1	CASSLAQGSSGYTF
TRBJ1-2	TRBV3-1	CASSQAAGAGYTF
TRBJ2-1	TRBV3-1	CASSQDGGRVNNEQFF
TRBJ1-1	TRBV10-3	CAISVGLNTEAFF
TRBJ2-4	TRBV4-3	CASSQGMGSGRDWAKNIQYF
TRBJ2-6	TRBV29-1	CSVEGVRDDESGANVLTF
TRBJ2-5	TRBV2	CASSEGGRHETQYF
TRBJ2-7	TRBV25-1	CASSEGRPYEQYF
TRBJ2-7	TRBV28	CASSSGTRISYEQYF
TRBJ2-1	TRBV30	CAWSAAYNEQFF